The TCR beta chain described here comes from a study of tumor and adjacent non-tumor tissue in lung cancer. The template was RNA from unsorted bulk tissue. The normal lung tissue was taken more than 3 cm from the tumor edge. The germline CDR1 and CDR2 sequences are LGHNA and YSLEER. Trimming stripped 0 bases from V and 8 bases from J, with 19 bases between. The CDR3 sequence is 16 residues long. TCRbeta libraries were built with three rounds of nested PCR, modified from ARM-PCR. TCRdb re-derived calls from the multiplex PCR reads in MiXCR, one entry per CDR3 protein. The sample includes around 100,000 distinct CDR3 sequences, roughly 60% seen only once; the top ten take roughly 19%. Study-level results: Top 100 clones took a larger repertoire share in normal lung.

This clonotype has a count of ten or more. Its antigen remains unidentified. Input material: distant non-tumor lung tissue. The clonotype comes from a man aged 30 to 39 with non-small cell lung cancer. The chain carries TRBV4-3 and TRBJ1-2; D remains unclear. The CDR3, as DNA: TGCGCCAGCAGCCAAGATCCCGCAGGAACTCAACGCGGCTACACCTTC. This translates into CASSQDPAGTQRGYTF.